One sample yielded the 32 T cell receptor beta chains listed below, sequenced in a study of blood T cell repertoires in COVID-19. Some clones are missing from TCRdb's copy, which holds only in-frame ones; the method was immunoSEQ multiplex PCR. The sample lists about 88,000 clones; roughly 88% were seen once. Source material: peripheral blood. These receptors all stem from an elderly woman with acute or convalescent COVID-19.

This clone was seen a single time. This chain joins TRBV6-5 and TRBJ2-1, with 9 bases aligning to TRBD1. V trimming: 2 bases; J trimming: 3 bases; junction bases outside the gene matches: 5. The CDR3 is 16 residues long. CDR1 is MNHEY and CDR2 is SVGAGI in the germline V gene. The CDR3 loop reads CASSYGGTGYYNEQFF. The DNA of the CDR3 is TGTGCCAGCAGTTACGGCGGGACAGGGTACTACAATGAGCAGTTCTTC.

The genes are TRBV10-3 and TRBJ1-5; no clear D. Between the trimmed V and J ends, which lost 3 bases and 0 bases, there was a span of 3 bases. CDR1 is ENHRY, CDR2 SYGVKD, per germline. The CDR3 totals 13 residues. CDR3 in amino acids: CAISDRSNQPQHF. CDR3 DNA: TGTGCCATCAGTGACCGTAGCAATCAGCCCCAGCATTTT.

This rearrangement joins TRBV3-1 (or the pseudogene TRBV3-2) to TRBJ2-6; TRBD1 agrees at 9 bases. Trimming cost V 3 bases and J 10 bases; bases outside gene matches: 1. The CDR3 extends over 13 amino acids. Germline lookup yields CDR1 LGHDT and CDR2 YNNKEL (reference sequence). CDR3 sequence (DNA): TGTGCCAGCAGCCAGACAGGGGGTAACGTCCTGACTTTC. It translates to CASSQTGGNVLTF.

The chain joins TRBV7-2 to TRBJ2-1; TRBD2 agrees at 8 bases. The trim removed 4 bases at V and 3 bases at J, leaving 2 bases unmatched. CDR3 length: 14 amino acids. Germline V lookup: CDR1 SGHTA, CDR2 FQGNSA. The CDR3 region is CASSYSGNYNEQFF. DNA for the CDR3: TGTGCCAGCAGCTATAGCGGGAACTACAATGAGCAGTTCTTC.

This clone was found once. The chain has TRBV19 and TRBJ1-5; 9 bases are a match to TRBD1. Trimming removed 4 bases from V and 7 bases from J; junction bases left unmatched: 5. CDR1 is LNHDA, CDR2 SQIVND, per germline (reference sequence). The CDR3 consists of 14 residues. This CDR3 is CASSTTGGGQPQHF. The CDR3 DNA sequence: TGTGCCAGTAGTACCACAGGGGGCGGGCAGCCCCAGCATTTT. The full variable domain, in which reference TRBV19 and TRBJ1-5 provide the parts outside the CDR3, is DGGITQSPKYLFRKEGQNVTLSCEQNLNHDAMYWYRQDPGQGLRLIYYSQIVNDFQKGDIAEGYSVSREKKESFPLTVTSAQKNPTAFYLCASSTTGGGQPQHFGDGTRLSIL.

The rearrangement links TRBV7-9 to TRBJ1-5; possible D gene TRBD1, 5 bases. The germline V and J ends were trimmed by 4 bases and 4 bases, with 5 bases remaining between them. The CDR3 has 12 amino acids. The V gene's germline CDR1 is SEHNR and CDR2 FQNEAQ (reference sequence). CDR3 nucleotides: TGTGCCAGCAGCTCAGGGAATCAGCCCCAGCATTTT. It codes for CASSSGNQPQHF.

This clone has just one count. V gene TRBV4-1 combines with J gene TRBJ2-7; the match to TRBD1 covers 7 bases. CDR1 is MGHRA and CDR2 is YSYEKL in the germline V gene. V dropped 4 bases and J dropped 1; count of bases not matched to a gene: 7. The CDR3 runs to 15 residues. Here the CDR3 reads CASSRTRQGSYEQYF. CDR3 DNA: TGCGCCAGCAGCCGAACACGACAGGGATCCTACGAGCAGTACTTC.

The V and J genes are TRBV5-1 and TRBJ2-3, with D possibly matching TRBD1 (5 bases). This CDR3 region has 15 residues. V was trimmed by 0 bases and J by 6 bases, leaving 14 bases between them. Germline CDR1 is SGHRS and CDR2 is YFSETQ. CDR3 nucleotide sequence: TGCGCCAGCAGCTTGGCAGGGTTAGTAGCTGATACGCAGTATTTT. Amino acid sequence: CASSLAGLVADTQYF.

Here the CDR3 reads CASSVATRGAPNYGYTF. CDR3 sequence (DNA): TGTGCCAGCAGCGTAGCTACACGGGGGGCTCCTAACTATGGCTACACCTTC. The genes are TRBV9 and TRBJ1-2; maybe TRBD1 (6 bases). The CDR3 is 17 residues long. Trimming removed 0 bases at V and 0 bases at J, with 15 bases between. Germline assignment: CDR1 SGDLS and CDR2 YYNGEE.

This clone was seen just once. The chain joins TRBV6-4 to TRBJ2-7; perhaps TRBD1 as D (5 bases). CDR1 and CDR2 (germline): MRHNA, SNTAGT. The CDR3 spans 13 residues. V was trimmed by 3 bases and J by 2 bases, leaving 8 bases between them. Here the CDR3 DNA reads TGTGCCAGCAGTGAATACAGGCCCTACGAGCAGTACTTC. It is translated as CASSEYRPYEQYF.

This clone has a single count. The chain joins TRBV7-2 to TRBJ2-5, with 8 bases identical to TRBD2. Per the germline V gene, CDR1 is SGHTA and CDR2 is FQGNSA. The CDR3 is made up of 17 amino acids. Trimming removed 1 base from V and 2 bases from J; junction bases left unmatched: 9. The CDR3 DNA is TGTGCCAGCAGCTTAGGGGCCCGAGGCGGGGGGCAAGAGACCCAGTACTTC. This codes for CASSLGARGGGQETQYF.

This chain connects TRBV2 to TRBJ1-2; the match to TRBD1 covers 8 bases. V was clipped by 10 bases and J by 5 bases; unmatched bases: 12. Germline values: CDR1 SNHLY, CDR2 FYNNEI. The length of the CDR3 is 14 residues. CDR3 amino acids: CANSLNQGAYGYTF. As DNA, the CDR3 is TGTGCCAACTCCTTGAACCAGGGGGCGTATGGCTACACCTTC.

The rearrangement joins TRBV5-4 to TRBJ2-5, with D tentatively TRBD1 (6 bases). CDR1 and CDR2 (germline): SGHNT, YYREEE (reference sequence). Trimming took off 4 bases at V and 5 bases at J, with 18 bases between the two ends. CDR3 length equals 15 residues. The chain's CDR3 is CASSQEQGRRETQYF. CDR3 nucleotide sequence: TGTGCCAGCAGCCAAGAACAGGGACGCCGGGAGACCCAGTACTTC.

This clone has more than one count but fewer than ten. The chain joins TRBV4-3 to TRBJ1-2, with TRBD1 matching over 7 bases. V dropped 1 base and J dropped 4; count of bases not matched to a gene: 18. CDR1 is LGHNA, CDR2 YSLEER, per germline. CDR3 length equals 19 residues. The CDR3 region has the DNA TGCGCCAGCAGCCAAGCCCCCCATGGACAGGACCTCCTAGCCTATGGCTACACCTTC. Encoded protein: CASSQAPHGQDLLAYGYTF.

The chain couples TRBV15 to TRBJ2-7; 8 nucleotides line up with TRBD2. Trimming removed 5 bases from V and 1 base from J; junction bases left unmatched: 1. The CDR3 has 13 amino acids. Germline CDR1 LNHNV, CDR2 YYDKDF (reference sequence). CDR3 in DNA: TGTGCCACCAGCGGCGGGAGGTCCTACGAGCAGTACTTC. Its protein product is CATSGGRSYEQYF.

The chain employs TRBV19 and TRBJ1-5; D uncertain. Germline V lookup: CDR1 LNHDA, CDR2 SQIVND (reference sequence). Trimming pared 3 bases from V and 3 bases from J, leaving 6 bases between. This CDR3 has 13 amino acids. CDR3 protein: CASSIYTNQPQHF. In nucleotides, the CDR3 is TGTGCCAGTAGTATTTACACCAATCAGCCCCAGCATTTT.

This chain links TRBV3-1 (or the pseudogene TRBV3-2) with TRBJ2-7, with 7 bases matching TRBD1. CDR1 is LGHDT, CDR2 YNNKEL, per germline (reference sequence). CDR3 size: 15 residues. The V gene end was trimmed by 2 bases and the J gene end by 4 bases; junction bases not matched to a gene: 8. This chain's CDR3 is CASSQKPGQRYEQYF. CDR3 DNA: TGTGCCAGCAGCCAAAAGCCGGGACAGAGATACGAGCAGTACTTC.

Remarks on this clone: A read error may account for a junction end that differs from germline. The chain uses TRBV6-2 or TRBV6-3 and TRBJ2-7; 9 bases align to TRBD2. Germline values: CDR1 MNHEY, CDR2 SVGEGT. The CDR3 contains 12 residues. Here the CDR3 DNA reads TGTGCCAGCAGTTACTCGATTGGACTAGCGAACTTC. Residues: CASSYSIGLANF.

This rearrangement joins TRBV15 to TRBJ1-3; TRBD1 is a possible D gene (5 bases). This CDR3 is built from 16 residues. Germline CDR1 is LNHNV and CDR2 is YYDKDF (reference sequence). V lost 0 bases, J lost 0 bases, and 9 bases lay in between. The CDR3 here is CATSRDTGASGNTIYF. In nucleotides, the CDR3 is TGTGCCACCAGCAGAGATACAGGCGCCTCTGGAAACACCATATATTTT.

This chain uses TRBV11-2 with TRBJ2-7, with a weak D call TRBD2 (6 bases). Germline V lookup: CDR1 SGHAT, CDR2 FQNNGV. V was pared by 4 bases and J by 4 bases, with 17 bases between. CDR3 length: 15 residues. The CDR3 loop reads CASSSGGGSVYEQYF. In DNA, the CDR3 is TGTGCCAGCAGCTCCGGTGGGGGGAGTGTTTACGAGCAGTACTTC.

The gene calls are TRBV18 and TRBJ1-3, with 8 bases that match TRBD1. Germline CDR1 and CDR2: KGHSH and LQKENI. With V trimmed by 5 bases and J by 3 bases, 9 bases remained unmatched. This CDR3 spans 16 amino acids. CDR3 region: CASSSTTGAGGNTIYF. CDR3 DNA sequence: TGTGCCAGCTCATCGACGACAGGGGCAGGTGGAAACACCATATATTTT.

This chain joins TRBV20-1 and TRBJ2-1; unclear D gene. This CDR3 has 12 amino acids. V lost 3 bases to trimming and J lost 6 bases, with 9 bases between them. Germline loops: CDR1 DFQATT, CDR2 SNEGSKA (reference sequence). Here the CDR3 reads CSASKEVNEQFF. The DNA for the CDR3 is TGCAGTGCTAGTAAAGAGGTCAATGAGCAGTTCTTC.

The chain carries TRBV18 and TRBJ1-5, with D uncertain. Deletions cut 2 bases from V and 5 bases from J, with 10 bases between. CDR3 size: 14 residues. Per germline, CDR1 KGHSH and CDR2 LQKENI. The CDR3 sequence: CASSPGSRDQPQHF. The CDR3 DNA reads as TGTGCCAGCTCACCAGGGTCTCGGGATCAGCCCCAGCATTTT.

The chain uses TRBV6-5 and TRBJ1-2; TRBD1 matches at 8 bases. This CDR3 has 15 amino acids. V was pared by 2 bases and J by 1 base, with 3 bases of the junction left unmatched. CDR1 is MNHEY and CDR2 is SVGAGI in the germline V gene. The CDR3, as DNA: TGTGCCAGCAGTTACACAGGGGGGAGTAACTATGGCTACACCTTC. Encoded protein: CASSYTGGSNYGYTF.

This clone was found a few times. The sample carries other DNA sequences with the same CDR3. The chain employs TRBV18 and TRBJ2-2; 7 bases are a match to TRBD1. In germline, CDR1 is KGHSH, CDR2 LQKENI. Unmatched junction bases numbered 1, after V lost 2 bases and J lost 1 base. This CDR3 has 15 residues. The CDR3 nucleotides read TGTGCCAGCTCACCAGACAGGGTGAACACCGGGGAGCTGTTTTTT. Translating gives CASSPDRVNTGELFF.

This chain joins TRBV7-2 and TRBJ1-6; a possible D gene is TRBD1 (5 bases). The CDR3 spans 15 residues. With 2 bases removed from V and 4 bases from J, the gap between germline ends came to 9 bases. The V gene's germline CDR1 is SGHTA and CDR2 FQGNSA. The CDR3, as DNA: TGTGCCAGCAGCTTAACTTACAGGTATAATTCACCCCTCCACTTT. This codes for CASSLTYRYNSPLHF.

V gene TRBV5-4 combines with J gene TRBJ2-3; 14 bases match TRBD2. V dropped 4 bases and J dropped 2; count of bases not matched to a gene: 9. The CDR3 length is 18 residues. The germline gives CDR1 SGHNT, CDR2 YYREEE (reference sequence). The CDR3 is CASSPTSGGALPTDTQYF. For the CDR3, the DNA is TGTGCCAGCAGCCCGACTAGCGGGGGGGCCCTCCCCACAGATACGCAGTATTTT.

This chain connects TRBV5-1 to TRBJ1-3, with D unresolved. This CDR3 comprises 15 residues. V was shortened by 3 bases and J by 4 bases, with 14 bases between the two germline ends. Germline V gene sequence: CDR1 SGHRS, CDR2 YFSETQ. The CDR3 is CASSYTHGEGNTIYF. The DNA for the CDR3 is TGCGCCAGCAGCTATACACACGGGGAAGGAAACACCATATATTTT.

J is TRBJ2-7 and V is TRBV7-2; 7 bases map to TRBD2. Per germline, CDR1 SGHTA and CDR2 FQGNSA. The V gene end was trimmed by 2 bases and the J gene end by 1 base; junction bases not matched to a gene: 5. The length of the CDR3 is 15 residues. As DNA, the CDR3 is TGTGCCAGCAGCTTAAGGTTGGGAGGGTCCTACGAGCAGTACTTC. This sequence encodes CASSLRLGGSYEQYF.

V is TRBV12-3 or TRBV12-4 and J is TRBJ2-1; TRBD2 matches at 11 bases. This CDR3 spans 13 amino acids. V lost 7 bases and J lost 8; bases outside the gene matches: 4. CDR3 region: CASTSLAGDEQFF. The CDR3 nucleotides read TGTGCCAGCACTTCACTAGCGGGGGATGAGCAGTTCTTC.

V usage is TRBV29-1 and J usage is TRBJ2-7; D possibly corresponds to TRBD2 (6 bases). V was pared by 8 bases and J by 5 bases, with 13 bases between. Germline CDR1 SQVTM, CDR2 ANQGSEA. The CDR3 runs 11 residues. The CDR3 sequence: CSYRWGDEQYF. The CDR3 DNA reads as TGCAGCTATCGATGGGGGGACGAGCAGTACTTC.

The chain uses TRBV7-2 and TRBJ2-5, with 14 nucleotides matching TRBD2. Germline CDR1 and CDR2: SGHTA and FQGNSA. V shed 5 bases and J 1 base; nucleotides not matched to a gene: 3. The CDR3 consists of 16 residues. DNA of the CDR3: TGTGCCAGCAGCCTTGGACTAGCGGGGGGCCAAGAGACCCAGTACTTC. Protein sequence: CASSLGLAGGQETQYF.